The 16 T cell receptor beta chains reported below all come from one sample, sequenced in a study of blood T cell repertoires in COVID-19. Profiling relied on immunoSEQ multiplex PCR, and the TCRdb table lists in-frame clones only, not all of them. This table holds some 120,000 clones, approximately 81% found once. Material: peripheral blood. Every receptor here comes from a man in his 60s with acute or convalescent COVID-19.

The chain joins TRBV27 to TRBJ2-5; possible D gene TRBD2, 6 bases. The CDR3 length is 13 residues. The V and J ends lost 6 bases and 4 bases respectively, with 12 bases between them. Germline V CDR1 and CDR2: MNHEY, SMNVEV (reference sequence). The CDR3 DNA follows: TGTGCCAGCAGGGACGTCGGGAGAGAGACCCAGTACTTC. Protein sequence: CASRDVGRETQYF.

The chain is built from TRBV9 and TRBJ1-6, with 9 bases lining up with TRBD1. V shed 0 bases and J 10 bases; nucleotides not matched to a gene: 5. The CDR3 has 15 residues. Germline V gene data show CDR1 as SGDLS and CDR2 as YYNGEE. Here the CDR3 reads CASSVAGTGKSPLHF. DNA of the CDR3: TGTGCCAGCAGCGTAGCAGGGACAGGGAAATCACCCCTCCACTTT.

Only one count was recorded for this clone. The V and J genes are TRBV18 and TRBJ1-4, with D perhaps TRBD1 (5 bases). The CDR3 is made up of 15 amino acids. With 3 bases removed from V and 4 bases from J, the gap between germline ends came to 12 bases. The germline gives CDR1 KGHSH, CDR2 LQKENI. CDR3 region: CASSPAGRGNEKLFF. The CDR3 region has the DNA TGTGCCAGCTCACCGGCAGGAAGGGGTAATGAAAAACTGTTTTTT.

This chain uses TRBV5-6 with TRBJ1-2; unclear D gene. Germline V gene lookup returns CDR1 SGHDT and CDR2 YYEEEE. V was trimmed by 4 bases and J by 8 bases, leaving 18 bases between them. The CDR3 is 14 amino acids. DNA of the CDR3: TGTGCCAGCAGCCCCCGAACTTCGGGAGCCGGCTACACCTTC. Residues: CASSPRTSGAGYTF.

This rearrangement joins TRBV2 to TRBJ2-1; possibly TRBD1 for D (8 bases). Germline V CDR1 and CDR2: SNHLY, FYNNEI. V was cut by 6 bases and J by 4 bases, with 16 bases left in between. There are 15 residues in the CDR3. CDR3 residues: CASSDNRGGYNEQFF. CDR3 bases: TGTGCCAGCAGCGACAACAGGGGGGGATACAATGAGCAGTTCTTC.

This chain uses TRBV5-5 with TRBJ2-1; 9 nucleotides align to TRBD2. The CDR3 runs 13 residues. Germline CDR1 reads SGHKS; CDR2 reads YYEKEE (reference sequence). J lost 8 bases, V lost 4 bases, and 4 bases had no gene match. CDR3 in amino acids: CASSPTSGDEQFF. As DNA, the CDR3 is TGTGCCAGCAGCCCGACTAGCGGCGATGAGCAGTTCTTC.

This chain connects TRBV30 to TRBJ2-4; D is uncertain. The V and J ends lost 0 bases and 0 bases respectively, with 9 bases between them. From germline, CDR1 is GTSNPN and CDR2 SVGIG (reference sequence). The CDR3 sequence is 15 residues long. The CDR3 is CAWSVGQIAKNIQYF. The CDR3, as DNA: TGTGCCTGGAGTGTGGGCCAGATAGCCAAAAACATTCAGTACTTC.

The chain recombines TRBV24-1 with TRBJ2-1; perhaps TRBD1 as D (6 bases). Trimming pared 8 bases from V and 6 bases from J, leaving 22 bases between. CDR1 KGHDR and CDR2 SFDVKD come from the germline V gene. The CDR3 spans 16 residues. The CDR3 DNA follows: TGTGCCACCACCCCTGGGGGCTCCGGAGTCCTCAATGAGCAGTTCTTC. Its translation is CATTPGGSGVLNEQFF.

This rearrangement joins TRBV29-1 to TRBJ1-2; 8 bases are shared with TRBD1. The CDR3 spans 14 residues. The germline gives CDR1 SQVTM, CDR2 ANQGSEA. Losses at the gene ends were 1 base for V and 3 bases for J; bases not matched to a gene: 4. The CDR3 reads CSVEGQGQDYGYTF. The CDR3 DNA follows: TGCAGCGTTGAAGGACAGGGGCAGGACTATGGCTACACCTTC.

The V gene is TRBV9, the J gene TRBJ2-3, with a possible D match to TRBD2 (5 bases). V was pared by 0 bases and J by 10 bases, with 12 bases between. Germline CDR1 reads SGDLS; CDR2 reads YYNGEE. The CDR3 extends over 13 amino acids. CDR3: CASSVVPGGPQYF. As DNA, the CDR3 is TGTGCCAGCAGCGTAGTGCCCGGAGGACCGCAGTATTTT.

The V and J genes are TRBV4-2 and TRBJ2-3; 12 positions agree with TRBD2. Germline V gives CDR1 LGHNA, CDR2 YNFKEQ. There are 23 residues in the CDR3. J gave up 8 bases and V 0 bases, and 27 bases lay outside the gene matches. The CDR3 protein is CASSQEEVPRTSRALAGGVTQYF. CDR3 bases: TGTGCCAGCAGCCAAGAAGAAGTCCCCCGAACATCAAGAGCACTAGCGGGGGGTGTTACGCAGTATTTT.

This clone was counted only a few times. The chain combines TRBV5-1 with TRBJ2-3; 9 positions agree with TRBD2. The V and J ends lost 6 bases and 0 bases, in that order; junction bases with no gene match: 5. Per the germline V gene, CDR1 is SGHRS and CDR2 is YFSETQ. The CDR3 is made up of 15 amino acids. This CDR3 is CASTSSGVSTDTQYF. The CDR3 region has the DNA TGCGCCAGCACCTCTAGCGGGGTCAGCACAGATACGCAGTATTTT.

The chain links TRBV3-1 (or the pseudogene TRBV3-2) to TRBJ1-2, with 9 bases matching TRBD1. This CDR3 contains 15 residues. CDR1 is LGHDT and CDR2 is YNNKEL in the germline V gene (reference sequence). Trimming took 4 bases from V and 3 from J; bases not matched to a gene: 6. The CDR3: CASSRRQGEHYGYTF. CDR3 sequence (DNA): TGTGCCAGCAGCCGGAGACAGGGGGAACACTATGGCTACACCTTC.

J is TRBJ2-3 and V is TRBV14; 7 bases are shared with TRBD2. Germline V gene sequence: CDR1 SGHDN, CDR2 FVKESK. The CDR3 is 17 amino acids. V was pared by 4 bases and J by 3 bases, with 13 bases of the junction left unmatched. CDR3 nucleotide sequence: TGTGCCAGCAGCCCTCAGGGTTACCAGCGGGGAACAGATACGCAGTATTTT. It yields the protein CASSPQGYQRGTDTQYF.

V gene TRBV4-2 combines with J gene TRBJ1-2, with 7 bases that match TRBD1. Germline V gives CDR1 LGHNA, CDR2 YNFKEQ. CDR3 length equals 14 residues. V gave up 1 base and J gave up 7 bases; unmatched junction bases: 6. Written as DNA, the CDR3 is TGTGCCAGCAGCCAAGGACAGACAGGGAGTGGCTACACCTTC. Protein: CASSQGQTGSGYTF.

The V gene is TRBV14, the J gene TRBJ2-7; tentative D call: TRBD1 (5 bases). The CDR3 has 14 residues. The V end was cut by 4 bases, the J end by 1 base, with 11 bases between. Germline values: CDR1 SGHDN, CDR2 FVKESK. The CDR3 nucleotides read TGTGCCAGCAGCCCCACCTGGACATCCTACGAGCAGTACTTC. Protein: CASSPTWTSYEQYF.